Below, 3 T cell receptor beta chains from the same sample are listed, as sequenced in a study of cytomegalovirus exposure and HLA in healthy donors. The primer mix had 60 Vbeta and 13 Jbeta primers. Using immunoSEQ multiplex PCR, the repertoire was profiled, and TCRdb retains in-frame clones only, with some absent. Its clone listing holds approximately 68,000 clones. Specimen: PBMCs. All receptors come from a female donor in good health and CMV-seropositive.

DNA of the CDR3: TGCGCCAGCAGCTCCGCCAGCGGGGGTTCCTACAATGAGCAGTTCTTC. Translating it yields CASSSASGGSYNEQFF. V usage is TRBV5-1 and J usage is TRBJ2-1; TRBD2 agrees at 8 bases. Trimming at V came to 3 bases and at J to 1 base, leaving 6 bases not matched to a gene. Germline CDR1 is SGHRS and CDR2 is YFSETQ. The CDR3 contains 16 residues.

To note about this clone: The CDR3 does not end in the conserved phenylalanine or tryptophan, so this is likely a read error. The chain employs TRBV12-5 and TRBJ1-4; D is undetermined. Germline V gene sequence: CDR1 LGHNT, CDR2 FRNRAP. The germline V and J ends were trimmed by 2 bases and 4 bases, with 11 bases remaining between them. The CDR3 totals 15 residues. The DNA of the CDR3 is TGTGCTAGTGGTTTGAAGAGGAACGATAATGAAAAACTGTTTGTT. Protein sequence: CASGLKRNDNEKLFV.

The chain links TRBV27 to TRBJ2-1; TRBD2 agrees at 9 bases. V was pared by 5 bases and J by 10 bases, with 9 bases of the junction left unmatched. CDR3 length: 14 amino acids. Germline CDR1 is MNHEY and CDR2 is SMNVEV (reference sequence). The DNA of the CDR3 is TGTGCCAGCAGTGCGGGACTAGCTGTTGGGGAGCAGTTCTTC. The encoded protein is CASSAGLAVGEQFF.